This T cell receptor (beta chain) came from a study of blood T cell repertoires in COVID-19. This clone was counted a single time. Produced via immunoSEQ multiplex PCR; TCRdb's table is partial and in-frame only. The table includes about 230,000 clones, over 75% detected once. Recruits, aged roughly 18 to 89 years, lived in 20 to 30 US areas. The germline V gene has CDR1 MNHEY and CDR2 SMNVEV (reference sequence). The CDR3 sequence is 13 residues long. The trim removed 5 bases at V and 4 bases at J, leaving 4 bases unmatched. The sequenced sample was PBMCs or T cells enriched from blood (not recorded which). The sequence derives from a man between 18 and 35 years old who had recovered from COVID-19. The rearrangement links TRBV27 to TRBJ1-1, with 7 nucleotides matching TRBD1. In DNA form, the CDR3 reads TGTGCCAGCAGTCCGAGGGACAGCACTGAAGCTTTCTTT. It translates to CASSPRDSTEAFF.